This entry lists 6 T cell receptor beta chains sequenced from one sample in a study of beta chain features in type 1 diabetes (dated by TCRdb to the late 2010s). Results the study describes overall, beyond this receptor: Type 1 diabetes patients showed a moderate but significant shortening of TCRB CDR3 length in all four CD4+ subsets.

No antigen has been identified for these receptors. Receptors were amplified or captured by the immunoSEQ multiplex PCR assay. All of the isolated RNA was reverse transcribed with the High Capacity cDNA Reverse Transcription Kit, so expressed TCRB transcripts were sequenced. Not all clones reach the TCRdb copy of this immuneACCESS table, which keeps in-frame sequences only. Checked studies attribute under half of the gap to unresolved V genes and leave the rest unexplained. The table for this sample lists about 240,000 clones; more than 11% of them were counted only once. The ten largest clones add up to approximately 0.018% of the sample. Material for sequencing was naive CD4+ T cells from blood. Per the publication, the cell subset or site label means: true naive CD4+ T cells. These receptors all come from a man aged 30-40 years with type 1 diabetes.

This clone turned up a few times. Within the sample, other DNA sequences also encode this same CDR3. The chain combines TRBV5-1 with TRBJ1-5; D might be TRBD1 (5 bases). CDR3 length: 15 amino acids. The germline V gene encodes CDR1 SGHRS and CDR2 YFSETQ. V lost 4 bases to trimming and J lost 2 bases, with 13 bases between them. CDR3 in DNA: TGCGCCAGCAGCCCCGGAACGGGGGGCAATCAGCCCCAGCATTTT. It codes for CASSPGTGGNQPQHF.

This clone was seen only a few times. The rearrangement uses TRBV11-2 and TRBJ1-2; 10 bases align to TRBD1. With V trimmed by 6 bases and J by 5 bases, 9 bases remained unmatched. The CDR3 runs to 15 residues. CDR1 and CDR2 from the germline V gene are SGHAT and FQNNGV. Here the CDR3 reads CASRDWTGGDYGYTF. CDR3 nucleotides: TGTGCCAGCAGAGATTGGACAGGGGGTGATTATGGCTACACCTTC.

The rearrangement uses TRBV11-3 and TRBJ2-7; 9 bases match TRBD1. Per the germline V gene, CDR1 is SGHNT and CDR2 is YENEEA. V gave up 1 base and J gave up 5 bases; unmatched junction bases: 3. The CDR3 has 14 residues. CDR3 in DNA: TGTGCCAGCAGCTTAGGACAGGGGGGCCACGAGCAGTACTTC. Translated, it gives CASSLGQGGHEQYF.

The gene calls are TRBV14 and TRBJ2-5; 8 bases align to TRBD1. Germline V gene sequence: CDR1 SGHDN, CDR2 FVKESK. The ends lost 1 base at V and 4 bases at J; junction bases unmatched: 5. CDR3 size: 15 residues. The CDR3 reads CASSQGGTGGETQYF. CDR3 in DNA: TGTGCCAGCAGCCAAGGGGGGACAGGCGGAGAGACCCAGTACTTC. The full variable domain, in which reference TRBV14 and TRBJ2-5 provide the parts outside the CDR3, is EAGVTQFPSHSVIEKGQTVTLRCDPISGHDNLYWYRRVMGKEIKFLLHFVKESKQDESGMPNNRFLAERTGGTYSTLKVQPAELEDSGVYFCASSQGGTGGETQYFGPGTRLLVL.

This chain connects TRBV4-1 to TRBJ2-3; TRBD1 agrees at 8 bases. The CDR3 consists of 19 residues. V gave up 3 bases and J gave up 3 bases; unmatched junction bases: 17. The germline V gene has CDR1 MGHRA and CDR2 YSYEKL. The CDR3 coding sequence is TGCGCCAGCAGCCAGTACCCCCCCCAGGGGGCGGGATCGACAGATACGCAGTATTTT. Translating it yields CASSQYPPQGAGSTDTQYF.

The V gene is TRBV2, the J gene TRBJ2-5; 7 bases are shared with TRBD2. CDR1 SNHLY and CDR2 FYNNEI come from the germline V gene. CDR3 length: 16 residues. The trim removed 6 bases at V and 1 base at J, leaving 11 bases unmatched. CDR3: CASSVIRASGQETQYF. CDR3 in DNA: TGTGCCAGCAGCGTAATTCGGGCTAGCGGCCAAGAGACCCAGTACTTC.